The 29 T cell receptor beta chains below were found in one sample sequenced in a study of cytomegalovirus exposure and HLA in healthy donors. Profiling relied on immunoSEQ multiplex PCR, and the TCRdb table lists in-frame clones only, not all of them. This table has about 120,000 clones, under 90% appearing once. Sequenced sample: PBMCs. These receptors all come from a woman aged 25-40 years in good health and CMV-seronegative.

This chain joins TRBV30 and TRBJ1-4, with 9 bases lining up with TRBD1. CDR1 and CDR2 (germline): GTSNPN, SVGIG (reference sequence). V shed 4 bases, J shed 8 bases, and the junction held 8 bases outside the gene matches. This CDR3 has 14 amino acids. CDR3 sequence reads: CAWKRGDRGEKLFF. CDR3 nucleotide sequence: TGTGCCTGGAAAAGGGGCGACAGGGGGGAAAAACTGTTTTTT.

The rearrangement links TRBV5-1 to TRBJ2-5, with D hard to call. Trimming stripped 3 bases from V and 3 bases from J, with 9 bases between. The germline CDR1 and CDR2 sequences are SGHRS and YFSETQ. This CDR3 spans 13 amino acids. CDR3 nucleotide sequence: TGCGCCAGCAGCTCCCTCAGCGAAGAGACCCAGTACTTC. Translation: CASSSLSEETQYF.

This chain links TRBV2 with TRBJ2-5; D possibly corresponds to TRBD2 (6 bases). The germline V gene encodes CDR1 SNHLY and CDR2 FYNNEI. The CDR3 is made up of 14 amino acids. Trimming removed 7 bases at V and 7 bases at J, with 19 bases between. The CDR3 coding sequence is TGTGCCAGCACCACTGTGGGCGGGGTGTGGACCCAGTACTTC. The encoded protein is CASTTVGGVWTQYF.

The chain couples TRBV19 to TRBJ1-2, with D tentatively TRBD1 (5 bases). This CDR3 region has 16 residues. V dropped 6 bases and J dropped 3 bases, with 20 bases sitting between them. Germline lookup yields CDR1 LNHDA and CDR2 SQIVND (reference sequence). The CDR3 protein is CASSNSWGDSDYGYTF. CDR3 in DNA: TGTGCCAGTAGCAACAGTTGGGGGGACTCAGACTATGGCTACACCTTC.

This clone came up once. CDR3 in DNA: TGCGCCAGCAGCCAAGATTTGGGGAGGTGGACCCAGTACTTC. It yields the protein CASSQDLGRWTQYF. V gene TRBV4-3 combines with J gene TRBJ2-5, with TRBD2 as a possible D gene (6 bases). V was cut by 0 bases and J by 7 bases, with 12 bases left in between. Germline assignment: CDR1 LGHNA and CDR2 YSLEER. The CDR3 has 14 amino acids.

V gene TRBV7-8 combines with J gene TRBJ1-2, with D perhaps TRBD1 (5 bases). The CDR3 loop spans 16 amino acids. Germline V gene data show CDR1 as SGHVS and CDR2 as FQNEAQ. Trimming removed 5 bases from V and 6 bases from J, with 22 bases in between. CDR3 protein: CASSPAGAKLIDGYTF. The CDR3 region has the DNA TGTGCCAGCAGCCCTGCTGGGGCAAAATTAATTGATGGCTACACCTTC.

This sequence joins TRBV9 and TRBJ2-1; D is perhaps TRBD1 (6 bases). CDR3 size: 14 residues. V gave up 6 bases and J gave up 0 bases, with 10 bases separating them. Per the germline V gene, CDR1 is SGDLS and CDR2 is YYNGEE. The CDR3 DNA reads as TGTGCCAGCACCGGACAGAGCTCCTACAATGAGCAGTTCTTC. It translates to CASTGQSSYNEQFF.

The genes are TRBV10-1 and TRBJ2-4; 8 bases align to TRBD2. V lost 3 bases to trimming and J lost 9 bases; unmatched junction nucleotides: 10. In germline, CDR1 is WNHNN, CDR2 SYGVQD (reference sequence). The length of the CDR3 is 15 residues. The CDR3 nucleotides read TGCGCCAGCAGTGAAGGGCGGGGGGCTGCTTCCATTCAGTACTTC. Its protein is CASSEGRGAASIQYF.

The chain joins TRBV9 to TRBJ2-1; 12 bases fit TRBD2. CDR1 and CDR2 from the germline V gene are SGDLS and YYNGEE. The CDR3 sequence is 14 residues long. V lost 3 bases, J lost 6 bases, and 1 base stayed unmatched. The DNA of the CDR3 is TGTGCCAGCAGCGGGACTAGCGGGGTCAATGAGCAGTTCTTC. Its translation: CASSGTSGVNEQFF. Using reference TRBV9 and TRBJ2-1 for the parts outside the CDR3, the full variable domain is DSGVTQTPKHLITATGQRVTLRCSPRSGDLSVYWYQQSLDQGLQFLIQYYNGEERAKGNILERFSAQQFPDLHSELNLSSLELGDSALYFCASSGTSGVNEQFFGPGTRLTVL.

The rearrangement uses TRBV4-2 and TRBJ2-1; D is possibly TRBD2 (5 bases). Germline CDR1 and CDR2: LGHNA and YNFKEQ. The CDR3 length is 16 residues. Trimming shortened V by 0 bases and J by 5 bases, and 14 bases separated the two germline ends. The CDR3 protein is CASSQEPLAPDNEQFF. CDR3 coding DNA: TGTGCCAGCAGCCAAGAGCCCCTAGCCCCAGACAATGAGCAGTTCTTC.

The chain employs TRBV18 and TRBJ2-7; TRBD2 might be the D (6 bases). Looked up from germline, CDR1 is KGHSH and CDR2 is LQKENI. V gave up 5 bases and J gave up 6 bases, with 14 bases separating them. There are 13 residues in the CDR3. The CDR3 coding sequence is TGTGCCAGCTCATCAGGGATGGGGGGCGAGCAGTACTTC. Protein: CASSSGMGGEQYF.

This sequence joins TRBV11-2 and TRBJ1-6; 10 bases line up with TRBD1. V lost 0 bases to trimming and J lost 0 bases; unmatched junction nucleotides: 2. The CDR3 covers 18 residues. Germline CDR1 reads SGHAT; CDR2 reads FQNNGV. CDR3 in DNA: TGTGCCAGCAGCTTAGACCGGGACAGGGGCTCCTATAATTCACCCCTCCACTTT. Its translation: CASSLDRDRGSYNSPLHF.

V is TRBV30 and J is TRBJ2-5; perhaps TRBD1 as D (7 bases). This CDR3 spans 14 amino acids. V dropped 2 bases and J dropped 4 bases, with 14 bases sitting between them. Germline loops: CDR1 GTSNPN, CDR2 SVGIG (reference sequence). CDR3 nucleotide sequence: TGTGCCTGGAGTTCAGGGGGGTTTAGAGAGACCCAGTACTTC. Residues: CAWSSGGFRETQYF.

This chain connects TRBV11-2 to TRBJ2-3; D not certain. V was clipped by 2 bases and J by 0 bases, with 9 bases between them. The CDR3 consists of 15 residues. Germline V gene lookup returns CDR1 SGHAT and CDR2 FQNNGV. CDR3 nucleotide sequence: TGTGCCAGCAGCTTAAGTACCACTAGCACAGATACGCAGTATTTT. Its protein is CASSLSTTSTDTQYF.

The chain carries TRBV25-1 and TRBJ2-4; 8 bases are a match to TRBD2. Trimming cost V 1 base and J 3 bases; bases outside gene matches: 5. CDR1 and CDR2 (germline): MGHDK, SYGVNS. The CDR3 is 16 residues long. The CDR3 region has the DNA TGTGCCAGCAGTGAATCCCGGGGGGGATTCAAAAACATTCAGTACTTC. It is translated as CASSESRGGFKNIQYF.

J is TRBJ2-5 and V is TRBV6-1; 12 bases are a match to TRBD1. V was clipped by 11 bases and J by 5 bases; unmatched bases: 9. CDR1 MNHNS and CDR2 SASEGT come from the germline V gene. The CDR3 is 14 residues long. The CDR3 nucleotides are TGTGCCGGTAGGGGGACAGGGGGCCGGGAGACCCAGTACTTC. It specifies CAGRGTGGRETQYF.

This clone showed up just a few times. The chain joins TRBV5-1 to TRBJ1-2, with no clear D. With 4 bases removed from V and 5 bases from J, the gap between germline ends came to 21 bases. CDR3 length: 16 amino acids. CDR1 is SGHRS, CDR2 YFSETQ, per germline. The DNA of the CDR3 is TGCGCCAGCAGCCCGAGGTCGGATTCCCAAAATTATGGCTACACCTTC. Its protein product is CASSPRSDSQNYGYTF.

The J gene is TRBJ1-1, the V gene TRBV18; 7 nucleotides line up with TRBD1. V gave up 4 bases and J gave up 11 bases; unmatched junction bases: 4. Germline CDR1 and CDR2: KGHSH and LQKENI. CDR3 length: 11 residues. CDR3 residues: CASSQGATAFF. CDR3 DNA sequence: TGTGCCAGCTCACAGGGGGCGACGGCTTTCTTT.

The V and J genes are TRBV11-2 and TRBJ2-7; TRBD2 matches 9 bases. The CDR3 totals 15 residues. Trimming removed 2 bases from V and 2 bases from J; junction bases left unmatched: 4. Germline V gives CDR1 SGHAT, CDR2 FQNNGV. CDR3 sequence reads: CASSLSSGETYEQYF. CDR3 nucleotide sequence: TGTGCCAGCAGCTTATCTAGCGGGGAAACCTACGAGCAGTACTTC.

J is TRBJ2-2 and V is TRBV7-2; 9 bases map to TRBD2. The CDR3 extends over 15 amino acids. Germline assignment: CDR1 SGHTA and CDR2 FQGNSA. V shed 6 bases and J 2 bases; nucleotides not matched to a gene: 4. The CDR3 coding sequence is TGTGCCAGCAGTCTAGCGGGGCCTAACACCGGGGAGCTGTTTTTT. Its translation: CASSLAGPNTGELFF.

The V gene is TRBV7-9, the J gene TRBJ1-3, with no clear D. Germline values: CDR1 SEHNR, CDR2 FQNEAQ (reference sequence). Trimming took off 1 base at V and 0 bases at J, with 7 bases between the two ends. The CDR3 extends over 15 amino acids. Here the CDR3 reads CASSLGQYSGNTIYF. Written as DNA, the CDR3 is TGTGCCAGCAGCTTAGGGCAGTACTCTGGAAACACCATATATTTT.

The gene calls are TRBV6-6 and TRBJ1-4; 8 nucleotides align to TRBD1. V gave up 5 bases and J gave up 4 bases; unmatched junction bases: 3. In germline, CDR1 is MNHNY, CDR2 SVGAGI (reference sequence). The CDR3 is 14 residues long. In DNA form, the CDR3 reads TGTGCCAGCAGTCTACAGGGGGTTAATGAAAAACTGTTTTTT. As protein: CASSLQGVNEKLFF.

This chain connects TRBV5-8 to TRBJ2-7, with TRBD1 matching 8 bases. Germline CDR1 and CDR2: SGHTS and YDEGEE. The CDR3 contains 14 residues. Germline trimming cut 0 bases from V and 4 bases from J; bases unmatched to any gene: 3. The CDR3 bases are TGTGCCAGCAGCTTGGTGCAGGGGGCTTACGAGCAGTACTTC. Protein: CASSLVQGAYEQYF.

The J gene is TRBJ2-7, the V gene TRBV29-1; 7 bases fit TRBD1. Per the germline V gene, CDR1 is SQVTM and CDR2 is ANQGSEA. V was pared by 2 bases and J by 3 bases, with 7 bases of the junction left unmatched. CDR3 length: 14 residues. The chain's CDR3 is CSVEIGQGDYEQYF. Written as DNA, the CDR3 is TGCAGCGTTGAAATAGGGCAGGGGGACTACGAGCAGTACTTC.

The J gene is TRBJ1-3, the V gene TRBV10-3; D is undetermined. Trimming cost V 0 bases and J 0 bases, with 12 bases left between them. Germline V gives CDR1 ENHRY, CDR2 SYGVKD. The CDR3 consists of 17 residues. The CDR3 bases are TGTGCCATCAGTGAGTCAAGGACGGGAAACTCTGGAAACACCATATATTTT. Translating gives CAISESRTGNSGNTIYF.

V usage is TRBV11-3 and J usage is TRBJ2-7; perhaps TRBD1 as D (5 bases). The germline V gene encodes CDR1 SGHNT and CDR2 YENEEA. The CDR3 sequence is 13 residues long. Trimming removed 0 bases at V and 7 bases at J, with 10 bases between. The CDR3 loop is CASSLDQKGEQYF. CDR3 DNA: TGTGCCAGCAGCTTAGATCAGAAGGGGGAGCAGTACTTC. The whole variable domain, filled in from reference TRBV11-3 and TRBJ2-7, reads EAGVVQSPRYKIIEKKQPVAFWCNPISGHNTLYWYLQNLGQGPELLIRYENEEAVDDSQLPKDRFSAERLKGVDSTLKIQPAELGDSAVYLCASSLDQKGEQYFGPGTRLTVT.

The chain links TRBV7-2 to TRBJ2-5, with TRBD1 matching 9 bases. V was clipped by 1 base and J by 3 bases; unmatched bases: 9. The CDR3 extends over 17 amino acids. Germline lookup yields CDR1 SGHTA and CDR2 FQGNSA. CDR3: CASSLGLLGTGKETQYF. CDR3 DNA sequence: TGTGCCAGCAGCTTAGGCCTACTCGGGACAGGGAAAGAGACCCAGTACTTC. The complete variable domain, with remaining parts taken from reference TRBV7-2 and TRBJ2-5, reads GAGVSQSPSNKVTEKGKDVELRCDPISGHTALYWYRQSLGQGLEFLIYFQGNSAPDKSGLPSDRFSAERTGGSVSTLTIQRTQQEDSAVYLCASSLGLLGTGKETQYFGPGTRLLVL.

The CDR3 here is CASFTPGRGETQYF. The CDR3 nucleotides are TGCGCCAGCTTTACCCCAGGCAGGGGGGAGACCCAGTACTTC. The chain combines TRBV5-1 with TRBJ2-5, with 7 bases fitting TRBD1. The CDR3 is made up of 14 amino acids. V trimming: 7 bases; J trimming: 5 bases; junction bases outside the gene matches: 11. Germline lookup yields CDR1 SGHRS and CDR2 YFSETQ.

The chain couples TRBV6-1 to TRBJ1-5, with a possible D match to TRBD1 (5 bases). Germline assignment: CDR1 MNHNS and CDR2 SASEGT. This CDR3 comprises 14 residues. With 7 bases removed from V and 0 bases from J, the gap between germline ends came to 10 bases. The CDR3 sequence: CASTGFDSNQPQHF. As DNA, the CDR3 is TGTGCCAGCACAGGGTTTGATAGCAATCAGCCCCAGCATTTT.